This entry lists 20 T cell receptor beta chains sequenced from one sample in a study of T cell responses to AZD1222 COVID-19 vaccine. TCRdb's table, derived via immunoSEQ multiplex PCR, lists solely in-frame clones and lacks some. The data contain some 80,000 clones, more than 70% of them singletons. The starting material was peripheral blood, obtained 28 days after the second dose of the MenACWY control vaccine. Receptors were obtained from an adult who received the MenACWY meningococcal vaccine as a control.

This chain uses TRBV15 with TRBJ2-5, with 7 bases matching TRBD1. With 4 bases clipped from V and 1 base from J, the junction kept 6 bases outside the gene matches. The CDR3 length is 15 residues. Germline V gene sequence: CDR1 LNHNV, CDR2 YYDKDF (reference sequence). The CDR3 loop is CATSNRGTGQETQYF. CDR3 bases: TGTGCCACCAGCAACAGGGGAACAGGCCAAGAGACCCAGTACTTC. The whole variable domain, remainder taken from reference TRBV15 and TRBJ2-5, is DAMVIQNPRYQVTQFGKPVTLSCSQTLNHNVMYWYQQKSSQAPKLLFHYYDKDFNNEADTPDNFQSRRPNTSFCFLDIRSPGLGDTAMYLCATSNRGTGQETQYFGPGTRLLVL.

The chain is built from TRBV5-1 and TRBJ2-5; D gene uncertain. Germline CDR1 reads SGHRS; CDR2 reads YFSETQ. The V end was cut by 3 bases, the J end by 5 bases, with 11 bases between. CDR3 size: 13 residues. The CDR3 protein is CASSWTTGETQYF. The CDR3 DNA reads as TGCGCCAGCAGCTGGACGACTGGGGAGACCCAGTACTTC. Filled out from reference TRBV5-1 and TRBJ2-5, the complete variable domain reads KAGVTQTPRYLIKTRGQQVTLSCSPISGHRSVSWYQQTPGQGLQFLFEYFSETQRNKGNFPGRFSGRQFSNSRSEMNVSTLELGDSALYLCASSWTTGETQYFGPGTRLLVL.

The V gene is TRBV10-3, the J gene TRBJ1-1, with a possible D match to TRBD1 (5 bases). The germline V gene encodes CDR1 ENHRY and CDR2 SYGVKD. The V end was cut by 2 bases, the J end by 7 bases, with 14 bases between. CDR3 length: 14 residues. This chain's CDR3 is CAISEGSSRGEAFF. For the CDR3, the DNA is TGTGCCATCAGTGAGGGGTCGTCGAGGGGTGAAGCTTTCTTT.

The chain has TRBV5-4 and TRBJ1-4; a possible D gene is TRBD1 (6 bases). Germline-derived CDR1 and CDR2 are SGHNT and YYREEE (reference sequence). The V gene lost 7 bases and the J gene lost 3 bases, with 10 bases spanning the gap. The CDR3 has 13 residues. The CDR3 nucleotides read TGTGCCAGCCAACAGGGAGCTAATGAAAAACTGTTTTTT. Protein: CASQQGANEKLFF.

The V gene is TRBV4-3, the J gene TRBJ1-1; a weak D match, TRBD1 (5 bases). Trimming cost V 0 bases and J 0 bases, with 8 bases left between them. The length of the CDR3 is 15 residues. Germline CDR1 is LGHNA and CDR2 is YSLEER. The CDR3 protein is CASSQDGAVNTEAFF. CDR3 coding DNA: TGCGCCAGCAGCCAAGACGGGGCCGTGAACACTGAAGCTTTCTTT.

The genes are TRBV11-3 and TRBJ2-3; TRBD2 matches 10 bases. V shed 1 base and J 1 base; nucleotides not matched to a gene: 2. Per the germline V gene, CDR1 is SGHNT and CDR2 is YENEEA. CDR3 length equals 16 residues. CDR3 in amino acids: CASSLGTSGRTDTQYF. CDR3 nucleotide sequence: TGTGCCAGCAGCTTAGGGACTAGCGGTCGCACAGATACGCAGTATTTT. The full variable domain, completed using reference TRBV11-3 and TRBJ2-3, is EAGVVQSPRYKIIEKKQPVAFWCNPISGHNTLYWYLQNLGQGPELLIRYENEEAVDDSQLPKDRFSAERLKGVDSTLKIQPAELGDSAVYLCASSLGTSGRTDTQYFGPGTRLTVL.

Remarks on this clone: Other DNA sequences in this specimen translate into the identical CDR3. The rearrangement joins TRBV15 to TRBJ2-1, with D perhaps matching TRBD1 (7 bases). Trimming cost V 2 bases and J 4 bases, with 12 bases left between them. From germline, CDR1 is LNHNV and CDR2 YYDKDF (reference sequence). The CDR3 runs 15 residues. CDR3: CATSRSTGTYNEQFF. CDR3 DNA: TGTGCCACCAGCAGATCGACAGGGACTTACAATGAGCAGTTCTTC.

This clone has just a few counts. The chain is built from TRBV4-2 and TRBJ2-1; TRBD2 agrees at 10 bases. Germline CDR1 reads LGHNA; CDR2 reads YNFKEQ. Trimming at V came to 3 bases and at J to 8 bases, leaving 7 bases not matched to a gene. The CDR3 sequence is 15 residues long. This CDR3 is CASSQSGGAMDEQFF. The DNA of the CDR3 is TGTGCCAGCAGCCAGAGCGGGGGGGCCATGGATGAGCAGTTCTTC.

The rearrangement joins TRBV5-5 to TRBJ1-3; D is unresolved. From germline, CDR1 is SGHKS and CDR2 YYEKEE (reference sequence). There are 13 residues in the CDR3. Trimming cost V 4 bases and J 4 bases, with 9 bases left between them. The chain's CDR3 is CASSQTGGNTIYF. The DNA for the CDR3 is TGTGCCAGCAGCCAGACGGGGGGAAACACCATATATTTT.

The V and J genes are TRBV24-1 and TRBJ2-3; 8 bases line up with TRBD2. V shed 4 bases, J shed 2 bases, and the junction held 4 bases outside the gene matches. This CDR3 region has 15 residues. Per germline, CDR1 KGHDR and CDR2 SFDVKD. The CDR3 coding sequence is TGTGCCACCAGTGAAACTAGCGGATTCACAGATACGCAGTATTTT. Protein: CATSETSGFTDTQYF.

This rearrangement joins TRBV5-1 to TRBJ1-5; perhaps TRBD1 as D (5 bases). This CDR3 comprises 14 residues. The V gene's germline CDR1 is SGHRS and CDR2 YFSETQ. Trimming pared 5 bases from V and 3 bases from J, leaving 12 bases between. This CDR3 reads CASSPDSLNQPQHF. Written as DNA, the CDR3 is TGCGCCAGCAGTCCTGACAGCCTCAATCAGCCCCAGCATTTT.

The CDR3 nucleotides read TGTGCCAGTACCCCGGACAGGGGAATCTACGGGGAGCTGTTTTTT. Its translation: CASTPDRGIYGELFF. The chain uses TRBV19 and TRBJ2-2; 9 bases line up with TRBD1. This CDR3 contains 15 residues. CDR1 LNHDA and CDR2 SQIVND come from the germline V gene (reference sequence). V trimming: 7 bases; J trimming: 7 bases; junction bases outside the gene matches: 10.

The chain combines TRBV7-2 with TRBJ1-3; no reliable D call. V was trimmed by 3 bases and J by 2 bases, leaving 8 bases between them. The CDR3 length is 14 residues. CDR1 is SGHTA, CDR2 FQGNSA, per germline. The CDR3 reads CASSFAGTGNTIYF. CDR3 DNA: TGTGCCAGCAGCTTCGCGGGGACTGGAAACACCATATATTTT.

This clone has just a few counts. The chain couples TRBV6-5 to TRBJ1-2; D may be TRBD1 (5 bases). Trimming took 9 bases from V and 8 from J, leaving 16 bases between them. Germline values: CDR1 MNHEY, CDR2 SVGAGI. CDR3 size: 12 residues. CDR3 sequence reads: CASTRAGGGYTF. CDR3 sequence (DNA): TGTGCCAGTACCAGGGCCGGAGGGGGCTACACCTTC.

The chain carries TRBV15 and TRBJ1-5; the D is unclear. The CDR3 length is 12 residues. Trimming removed 2 bases from V and 5 bases from J, with 4 bases in between. CDR1 is LNHNV and CDR2 is YYDKDF in the germline V gene (reference sequence). The DNA for the CDR3 is TGTGCCACCAGCAGAATGGATCAGCCCCAGCATTTT. It translates to CATSRMDQPQHF.

This clone has only one observation. The chain uses TRBV6-5 and TRBJ2-5, with 8 nucleotides matching TRBD2. Trimming took 2 bases from V and 3 from J; bases not matched to a gene: 5. CDR1 is MNHEY and CDR2 is SVGAGI in the germline V gene. The CDR3 spans 15 residues. The CDR3 coding sequence is TGTGCCAGCAGTTACAAAGCGGGGGAGGAAGAGACCCAGTACTTC. Translating it yields CASSYKAGEEETQYF.

The chain combines TRBV19 with TRBJ2-2, with D unclear. V was cut by 5 bases and J by 3 bases, with 10 bases left in between. Germline V gene data show CDR1 as LNHDA and CDR2 as SQIVND (reference sequence). CDR3 length: 14 amino acids. CDR3 protein: CASSFQEYTGELFF. CDR3 in DNA: TGTGCCAGTAGTTTCCAGGAATACACCGGGGAGCTGTTTTTT.

The chain employs TRBV15 and TRBJ1-4, with D possibly matching TRBD1 (5 bases). The CDR3 is 15 amino acids. Germline V lookup: CDR1 LNHNV, CDR2 YYDKDF (reference sequence). Trimming left V 1 base short and J 6 bases short, with 12 bases between. CDR3 nucleotides: TGTGCCACCAGCAGAGGCGCGGGGGAGGATGAAAAACTGTTTTTT. Translating it yields CATSRGAGEDEKLFF.

This clone was counted a few times. The chain carries TRBV6-5 and TRBJ1-1; tentatively, D is TRBD1 (6 bases). CDR3 size: 14 residues. The germline V gene has CDR1 MNHEY and CDR2 SVGAGI. Trimming removed 6 bases from V and 1 base from J, with 12 bases in between. The CDR3 spells CASSPPQGNTEAFF. CDR3 nucleotides: TGTGCCAGCAGCCCCCCACAGGGGAACACTGAAGCTTTCTTT.

The rearrangement links TRBV14 to TRBJ2-2; D uncertain. The CDR3 runs 13 residues. CDR1 is SGHDN and CDR2 is FVKESK in the germline V gene. V lost 3 bases and J lost 6, with 8 bases in between. CDR3 protein: CASSQELSGELFF. CDR3 nucleotide sequence: TGTGCCAGCAGCCAGGAACTGTCCGGGGAGCTGTTTTTT.